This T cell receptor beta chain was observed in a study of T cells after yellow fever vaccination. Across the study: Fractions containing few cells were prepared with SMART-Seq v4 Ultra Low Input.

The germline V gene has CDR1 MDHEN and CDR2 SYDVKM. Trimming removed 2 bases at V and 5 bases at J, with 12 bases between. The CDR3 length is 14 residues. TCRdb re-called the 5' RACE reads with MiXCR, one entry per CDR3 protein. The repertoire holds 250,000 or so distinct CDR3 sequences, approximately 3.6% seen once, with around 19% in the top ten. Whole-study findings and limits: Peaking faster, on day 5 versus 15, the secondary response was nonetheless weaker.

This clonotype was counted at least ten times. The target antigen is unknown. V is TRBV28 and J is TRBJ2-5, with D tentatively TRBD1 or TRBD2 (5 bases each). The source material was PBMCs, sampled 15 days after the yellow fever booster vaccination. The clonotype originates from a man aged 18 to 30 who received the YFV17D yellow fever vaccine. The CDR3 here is CASSLHEGLETQYF. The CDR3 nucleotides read TGTGCCAGCAGTTTACATGAGGGGTTGGAGACCCAGTACTTC. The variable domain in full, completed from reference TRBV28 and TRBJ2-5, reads DVKVTQSSRYLVKRTGEKVFLECVQDMDHENMFWYRQDPGLGLRLIYFSYDVKMKEKGDIPEGYSVSREKKERFSLILESASTNQTSMYLCASSLHEGLETQYFGPGTRLLVL.